The clone carrying this T cell receptor beta chain was seen more than once but under ten times. The antigen remains undetermined. The data are from a study of beta chain features in type 1 diabetes. Of the isolated RNA, all was reverse transcribed, and so the sequenced material was expressed TCRB transcripts. The protocol was immunoSEQ multiplex PCR, while the TCRdb copy is restricted to in-frame clones and leaves out a portion. Found here are hundreds of thousands of clones, over 13% of them singletons; the top ten hold less than 0.04%. Findings of the study overall: Shorter TCRB CDR3s, moderately but significantly so, were found in Type 1 diabetes patients in all four CD4+ subsets.

The TCR was taken from a young man with type 1 diabetes. The sequenced sample consisted of naive CD4+ T cells from blood.

The CDR3 bases are TGCAGCGTTGAAGGGCCTAACAGGATGACCACAGATACGCAGTATTTT. Residues: CSVEGPNRMTTDTQYF. V is TRBV29-1 and J is TRBJ2-3; weak D call: TRBD1 (5 bases). There are 16 residues in the CDR3. Looked up from germline, CDR1 is SQVTM and CDR2 is ANQGSEA. Trimming left V 1 base short and J 2 bases short, with 16 bases between.